These 7 T cell receptor beta chains were all obtained from the same sample, sequenced in a study of beta chain features in type 1 diabetes. The antigens for these receptors are not known. Whole-study findings and limits: Across all four CD4+ subsets, people with type 1 diabetes showed modestly shorter TCRB CDR3s.

Expressed TCRB transcripts were sequenced, since all the RNA that had been isolated was reverse transcribed. Sequenced by immunoSEQ multiplex PCR; TCRdb stores in-frame clones only, minus some. The table lists around 340,000 clones, about a tenth of them singletons. The sample taken for sequencing was central memory CD4+ T cells from blood. The source is a young man with type 1 diabetes.

The rearrangement uses TRBV28 and TRBJ2-5; weak D call: TRBD2 (5 bases). Between the trimmed V and J ends, which lost 8 bases and 4 bases, there was a span of 14 bases. The length of the CDR3 is 13 residues. Germline V gene data show CDR1 as MDHEN and CDR2 as SYDVKM. The CDR3 DNA reads TGTGCCAGCGGCGGAGGTGTCCCAGAGACCCAGTACTTC. This codes for CASGGGVPETQYF.

The sample holds a few counts of this clone. J is TRBJ2-3 and V is TRBV4-3; 8 bases are a match to TRBD2. Trimming removed 8 bases from V and 5 bases from J; junction bases left unmatched: 9. Looked up from germline, CDR1 is LGHNA and CDR2 is YSLEER. This CDR3 region has 14 residues. The CDR3 DNA is TGCGCCAGCGCCGGGGGGGGGCGAGGAGATACGCAGTATTTT. Translated, it gives CASAGGGRGDTQYF.

This clone came up many times. The chain joins TRBV7-9 to TRBJ2-1; D unclear. V was trimmed by 5 bases and J by 5 bases, leaving 7 bases between them. Germline V gives CDR1 SEHNR, CDR2 FQNEAQ (reference sequence). The CDR3 extends over 12 amino acids. The CDR3 protein is CASSPSDNEQFF. The CDR3 bases are TGTGCCAGCAGCCCCTCGGACAATGAGCAGTTCTTC.

The table lists this clone with a few counts. The V gene is TRBV6-5, the J gene TRBJ1-2; D perhaps matches TRBD1 (5 bases). Germline values: CDR1 MNHEY, CDR2 SVGAGI. The length of the CDR3 is 12 residues. V lost 8 bases, J lost 8 bases, and 15 bases lay in between. The CDR3 nucleotides are TGTGCCAGCGTTGGGACTTGGTCGGGCTACACCTTC. This sequence encodes CASVGTWSGYTF.

V usage is TRBV7-2 and J usage is TRBJ2-7; 9 nucleotides line up with TRBD2. This CDR3 spans 15 amino acids. Trimming removed 5 bases from V and 0 bases from J; junction bases left unmatched: 5. Germline CDR1 and CDR2: SGHTA and FQGNSA. As DNA, the CDR3 is TGTGCCAGCAGCATTAGCGGGGGTGACTCCTACGAGCAGTACTTC. It specifies CASSISGGDSYEQYF.

The chain has TRBV9 and TRBJ1-1; the match to TRBD1 covers 11 bases. V shed 4 bases, J shed 11 bases, and the junction held 13 bases outside the gene matches. The CDR3 length is 15 residues. Germline V lookup: CDR1 SGDLS, CDR2 YYNGEE. The CDR3: CASSPGHGTGGQAFF. The CDR3 DNA reads as TGTGCCAGCAGCCCCGGCCACGGGACAGGGGGGCAGGCTTTCTTT.

This clone was detected only a few times. V gene TRBV10-1 combines with J gene TRBJ2-2, with 8 bases identical to TRBD1. The CDR3 runs to 13 residues. The V and J ends lost 9 bases and 4 bases, in that order; junction bases with no gene match: 4. CDR1 and CDR2 from the germline V gene are WNHNN and SYGVQD (reference sequence). CDR3 sequence: CASRQGFTGELFF. The CDR3 DNA sequence: TGCGCCAGTAGACAGGGGTTCACCGGGGAGCTGTTTTTT.